A single TCR beta chain is shown here with its context. Using immunoSEQ multiplex PCR, the repertoire was profiled, and TCRdb retains in-frame clones only, with some absent. The sample holds some 240,000 clones, around 80% seen once. The data stem from a study of blood T cell repertoires in COVID-19. The overall study: Spain, Italy and the United States supplied samples that represented acute and convalescent COVID-19.

CDR1 is SEHNR and CDR2 is FQNEAQ in the germline V gene (reference sequence). V dropped 1 base and J dropped 2; count of bases not matched to a gene: 4. CDR3 length equals 16 residues. This chain links TRBV7-9 with TRBJ2-5; TRBD2 matches at 10 bases. Sequenced sample: PBMCs or T cells enriched from blood (not recorded which). This TCR came from a young man with acute COVID-19. The CDR3 DNA reads as TGTGCCAGCAGCTTAGGCGGACTAGCGGCACAAGAGACCCAGTACTTC. Protein product: CASSLGGLAAQETQYF.